Below, 23 T cell receptor beta chains from the same sample are listed, as sequenced in a study of blood T cell repertoires in COVID-19. Generated by immunoSEQ multiplex PCR, the TCRdb table keeps only in-frame clones and is missing some. This table has over 400,000 clones, 86% appearing once. Material for sequencing was peripheral blood. Source of these receptors: a woman under 40 with active or convalescent COVID-19.

The gene calls are TRBV12-3 or TRBV12-4 and TRBJ1-2, with 7 bases that match TRBD1. The ends lost 6 bases at V and 7 bases at J; junction bases unmatched: 8. CDR3 length equals 13 residues. This CDR3 is CASSPQGFGGYTF. In nucleotides, the CDR3 is TGTGCCAGCAGCCCACAGGGGTTCGGTGGCTACACCTTC.

This clone was counted between two and nine times. The chain joins TRBV2 to TRBJ1-2; D is unresolved. Germline values: CDR1 SNHLY, CDR2 FYNNEI. Trimming took 10 bases from V and 8 from J, leaving 17 bases between them. The CDR3 totals 12 residues. CDR3 sequence: CATHRSERGYTF. The CDR3, as DNA: TGTGCCACCCACCGGAGTGAACGGGGCTACACCTTC.

This chain links TRBV3-1 (or the pseudogene TRBV3-2) with TRBJ2-5; 10 nucleotides match TRBD2. V was clipped by 3 bases and J by 2 bases; unmatched bases: 6. The CDR3 loop spans 16 amino acids. Germline V gene data show CDR1 as LGHDT and CDR2 as YNNKEL (reference sequence). For the CDR3, the DNA is TGTGCCAGCAGCCACTTAGCGGGGGGAGATCAAGAGACCCAGTACTTC. The encoded protein is CASSHLAGGDQETQYF.

CDR3 sequence: CASSTKREQGAEAFF. CDR3 bases: TGTGCCAGTAGTACCAAACGAGAGCAGGGGGCTGAAGCTTTCTTT. This chain joins TRBV19 and TRBJ1-1, with 7 bases matching TRBD1. Trimming at V came to 4 bases and at J to 6 bases, leaving 11 bases not matched to a gene. This CDR3 contains 15 residues. In germline, CDR1 is LNHDA, CDR2 SQIVND (reference sequence).

J is TRBJ1-2 and V is TRBV3-1 (or the pseudogene TRBV3-2), with 7 bases lining up with TRBD1. V shed 1 base, J shed 3 bases, and the junction held 5 bases outside the gene matches. In germline, CDR1 is LGHDT, CDR2 YNNKEL (reference sequence). The CDR3 is 15 amino acids. The CDR3: CASSQVRQGDYGYTF. The CDR3 nucleotides read TGTGCCAGCAGCCAAGTACGACAGGGCGACTATGGCTACACCTTC.

The chain is built from TRBV19 and TRBJ1-3; unclear D gene. Per germline, CDR1 LNHDA and CDR2 SQIVND (reference sequence). The CDR3 is made up of 15 amino acids. The V and J ends lost 5 bases and 4 bases respectively, with 15 bases between them. The CDR3 DNA follows: TGTGCCAGTAGTCACCCCCGGGAGGACGGAAACACCATATATTTT. Its translation: CASSHPREDGNTIYF.

This clone was seen more than once but under ten times. V usage is TRBV19 and J usage is TRBJ1-5; TRBD1 might be the D (6 bases). From germline, CDR1 is LNHDA and CDR2 SQIVND (reference sequence). The CDR3 has 14 residues. V lost 3 bases to trimming and J lost 0 bases, with 6 bases between them. CDR3 sequence (DNA): TGTGCCAGTAGTATGGACAGTAGCAATCAGCCCCAGCATTTT. It specifies CASSMDSSNQPQHF.

This clone showed up just a few times. This chain uses TRBV30 with TRBJ2-7; 9 bases align to TRBD2. This CDR3 region has 15 residues. Looked up from germline, CDR1 is GTSNPN and CDR2 is SVGIG (reference sequence). With 3 bases clipped from V and 6 bases from J, the junction kept 12 bases outside the gene matches. CDR3 in amino acids: CAWRPAGGPLFEQYF. The CDR3 DNA reads as TGTGCCTGGAGGCCTGCGGGAGGGCCCTTATTCGAGCAGTACTTC.

This chain connects TRBV5-4 to TRBJ2-7; D is perhaps TRBD1 (6 bases). CDR3 length: 16 residues. Germline lookup yields CDR1 SGHNT and CDR2 YYREEE (reference sequence). Trimming took 4 bases from V and 0 from J, leaving 17 bases between them. The CDR3 spells CASSPAGDIGSYEQYF. CDR3 nucleotides: TGTGCCAGCAGCCCCGCCGGGGACATCGGCTCCTACGAGCAGTACTTC.

The chain uses TRBV10-3 and TRBJ2-7, with a weak D call TRBD1 (6 bases). CDR1 and CDR2 (germline): ENHRY, SYGVKD. This CDR3 is built from 17 residues. Trimming removed 5 bases at V and 2 bases at J, with 22 bases between. The CDR3 spells CAISQLETGPYTYEQYF. The CDR3 nucleotides read TGTGCCATCAGTCAATTGGAGACAGGACCATATACCTACGAGCAGTACTTC.

The gene calls are TRBV30 and TRBJ1-2; 8 nucleotides match TRBD1. The ends lost 1 base at V and 3 bases at J; junction bases unmatched: 4. Germline CDR1 is GTSNPN and CDR2 is SVGIG (reference sequence). CDR3 length: 14 amino acids. CDR3 in amino acids: CAWSGRGRDYGYTF. CDR3 in DNA: TGTGCCTGGAGTGGCAGGGGGCGAGACTATGGCTACACCTTC.

J is TRBJ2-3 and V is TRBV15; 11 positions agree with TRBD1. CDR3 length: 16 amino acids. Germline V CDR1 and CDR2: LNHNV, YYDKDF (reference sequence). V dropped 0 bases and J dropped 5; count of bases not matched to a gene: 4. For the CDR3, the DNA is TGTGCCACCAGCAGAGATAGGGACAGGGGGGTAGATACGCAGTATTTT. It is translated as CATSRDRDRGVDTQYF.

This chain connects TRBV7-9 to TRBJ2-3, with D unclear. Trimming took off 0 bases at V and 5 bases at J, with 6 bases between the two ends. Germline CDR1 is SEHNR and CDR2 is FQNEAQ (reference sequence). This CDR3 comprises 13 residues. The CDR3 protein is CASSLASGDTQYF. In DNA, the CDR3 is TGTGCCAGCAGCTTAGCGTCCGGAGATACGCAGTATTTT.

The V gene is TRBV5-1, the J gene TRBJ2-7; tentative D call: TRBD1 (5 bases). CDR1 and CDR2 from the germline V gene are SGHRS and YFSETQ. The CDR3 is 17 residues long. V gave up 3 bases and J gave up 0 bases, with 19 bases separating them. The CDR3 sequence is CASSSKTDRVSSYEQYF. CDR3 nucleotide sequence: TGCGCCAGCAGCTCTAAAACCGACAGAGTAAGCTCCTACGAGCAGTACTTC.

This sequence joins TRBV27 and TRBJ2-1; 13 positions agree with TRBD2. With 8 bases clipped from V and 5 bases from J, the junction kept 0 bases outside the gene matches. The germline CDR1 and CDR2 sequences are MNHEY and SMNVEV (reference sequence). The CDR3 spans 13 residues. CDR3 in DNA: TGTGCCAGCGGGACTAGCGGGAACAATGAGCAGTTCTTC. Its translation: CASGTSGNNEQFF.

The chain uses TRBV12-5 and TRBJ2-1, with TRBD1 matching 10 bases. Losses at the gene ends were 2 bases for V and 5 bases for J; bases not matched to a gene: 3. The CDR3 covers 15 residues. Germline loops: CDR1 LGHNT, CDR2 FRNRAP. The CDR3 nucleotides read TGTGCTAGTGGTTTGTGGGACAGGGGCCACAATGAGCAGTTCTTC. Protein: CASGLWDRGHNEQFF.

This clone was recorded only once. This sequence joins TRBV12-3 or TRBV12-4 and TRBJ1-1; D call uncertain. Trimming took off 8 bases at V and 3 bases at J, with 10 bases between the two ends. The CDR3 covers 12 residues. CDR3 nucleotides: TGTGCCAGCGGCACGGGATACACTGAAGCTTTCTTT. Translating it yields CASGTGYTEAFF.

This clone showed up just a few times. The rearrangement links TRBV5-4 to TRBJ2-2, with TRBD1 as a possible D gene (6 bases). V gave up 4 bases and J gave up 7 bases, with 11 bases separating them. Germline V gene lookup returns CDR1 SGHNT and CDR2 YYREEE (reference sequence). The CDR3 has 13 residues. In DNA form, the CDR3 reads TGTGCCAGCAGCACTAAGGGGGTCGGGGAGCTGTTTTTT. Its translation is CASSTKGVGELFF. Supplemented by reference TRBV5-4 and TRBJ2-2, the full variable domain reads ETGVTQSPTHLIKTRGQQVTLRCSSQSGHNTVSWYQQALGQGPQFIFQYYREEENGRGNFPPRFSGLQFPNYSSELNVNALELDDSALYLCASSTKGVGELFFGEGSRLTVL.

This clone was counted a few times. This chain joins TRBV25-1 and TRBJ1-5; tentative D call: TRBD1 (5 bases). V lost 2 bases and J 4 bases, leaving 12 bases between the germline ends. Germline V gives CDR1 MGHDK, CDR2 SYGVNS. The length of the CDR3 is 15 residues. The CDR3 reads CASSEGGGGNQPQHF. The CDR3 bases are TGTGCCAGCAGTGAAGGCGGGGGTGGTAATCAGCCCCAGCATTTT.

The rearrangement uses TRBV5-1 and TRBJ1-2; D might be TRBD1 (5 bases). Germline loops: CDR1 SGHRS, CDR2 YFSETQ. This CDR3 is built from 15 residues. Trimming cost V 0 bases and J 0 bases, with 9 bases left between them. The CDR3 sequence is CASSLAGGANYGYTF. In DNA, the CDR3 is TGCGCCAGCAGCTTGGCAGGAGGGGCTAACTATGGCTACACCTTC.

The chain combines TRBV5-1 with TRBJ2-7; 15 bases fit TRBD2. The J segment lost 2 bases and the V segment lost 3 bases, leaving 3 bases of the junction unmatched. This CDR3 is built from 16 residues. Germline CDR1 reads SGHRS; CDR2 reads YFSETQ. The CDR3 DNA follows: TGCGCCAGCAGCTCGGGACTAGCGGGAGGACCCTACGAGCAGTACTTC. Translation gives CASSSGLAGGPYEQYF.

This clone was counted once. The J gene is TRBJ2-5, the V gene TRBV3-1 (or the pseudogene TRBV3-2); D not resolved. V lost 1 base and J lost 10, with 10 bases in between. Germline V gene data show CDR1 as LGHDT and CDR2 as YNNKEL (reference sequence). The CDR3 sequence is 12 residues long. The DNA of the CDR3 is TGTGCCAGCAGCCAAGTTGGCCGAGGCCAGTACTTC. This translates into CASSQVGRGQYF.

The chain is built from TRBV4-1 and TRBJ1-4; 9 nucleotides match TRBD1. Germline V gene data show CDR1 as MGHRA and CDR2 as YSYEKL. CDR3 size: 15 residues. J was trimmed by 7 bases and V by 3 bases; bases with no gene match: 6. The CDR3 is CASSQRTGAVEKLFF. The CDR3 bases are TGCGCCAGCAGCCAGCGGACAGGGGCAGTTGAAAAACTGTTTTTT.